These 2 T cell receptor beta chains were sequenced from one sample in a study of STAT5B mutations in CD4+ large granular lymphocyte leukemia. Data came from immunoSEQ multiplex PCR; TCRdb stores just in-frame clones and leaves some out. The sample contains tens of thousands of clones, around 70% of which appear only once. Sequencing input: CD4+ T cells from blood buffy coats. Receptors were obtained from a human donor in good health.

This sequence joins TRBV4-3 and TRBJ2-3; TRBD2 is a possible D gene (6 bases). CDR1 LGHNA and CDR2 YSLEER come from the germline V gene. Trimming pared 4 bases from V and 0 bases from J, leaving 17 bases between. This CDR3 has 17 amino acids. CDR3 sequence reads: CASSLGPRDSSTDTQYF. In DNA form, the CDR3 reads TGCGCCAGCAGCCTCGGGCCCCGGGACTCTAGCACAGATACGCAGTATTTT.

This clone has a single count. This chain connects TRBV7-3 to TRBJ2-2; TRBD2 matches 9 bases. From germline, CDR1 is SGHTA and CDR2 FQGTGA. With 6 bases clipped from V and 5 bases from J, the junction kept 4 bases outside the gene matches. The CDR3 loop spans 14 amino acids. CDR3 coding DNA: TGTGCCAGCAGGTTTAGCGGGAGTACCGGGGAGCTGTTTTTT. Translation: CASRFSGSTGELFF.